Listed below are T cell receptor beta chains from one sample, sequenced in a study of blood T cell repertoires in COVID-19. Libraries were prepared by immunoSEQ multiplex PCR; TCRdb keeps only in-frame clonotypes and omits some of them. The sample has some 80,000 clones, more than 65% seen once. The specimen sequenced was peripheral blood. The receptors derive from a woman between 45 and 65 years old with acute or convalescent COVID-19. Both conserved end residues are part of each CDR3. The order of the fields is V gene, clone size, CDR3 length, J gene, CDR3 protein. Some rows have no size entry. The others give once, few or many, or a class for an expanded clone.

>TRBV21-1|.|17|TRBJ1-5
CASSKALEGAQGQPQHF
>TRBV7-9|.|14|TRBJ1-4
CASSLQGRNEKLFF
>TRBV18|.|15|TRBJ2-3
CASSVGQGGTDTQYF
>TRBV5-1|once|15|TRBJ2-7
CASSPSAGNGGEQYF
>TRBV30|.|13|TRBJ2-1
CAWSVGGANEQFF
>TRBV9|.|19|TRBJ2-3
CASSAPGLAGGQATDTQYF
>TRBV27|.|15|TRBJ2-1
CASSLVRIDSNEQFF
>TRBV5-1|.|13|TRBJ1-2
CASSFDRGYGYTF
>TRBV28|.|14|TRBJ2-2
CASSADPRAGELFF
>TRBV7-9|once|12|TRBJ2-7
CASSIIAGEQYF
>TRBV2|.|14|TRBJ2-7
CASTTPGLGYEQYF
>TRBV11-2|.|16|TRBJ2-1
CASSLEGALFGNEQFF
>TRBV14|.|15|TRBJ1-1
CASSLRTGPDTEAFF
>TRBV13|.|15|TRBJ2-7
CASSFSGSGSYEQYF
>TRBV7-2|.|14|TRBJ2-7
CASSLEFYYYEQYF
>TRBV15|.|21|TRBJ2-1
CATSRGWGRRGTSGSRNEQFF
>TRBV13|.|15|TRBJ1-1
CASSHGTGKNTEAFF
>TRBV4-1|once|14|TRBJ2-4
CASSRGGEGNIQYF
>TRBV6-5|.|13|TRBJ2-7
CASSYAPGYEQYF
>TRBV12-3/TRBV12-4|few|12|TRBJ2-7
CASSLTGGRPHF
>TRBV4-3|.|16|TRBJ2-5
CASSQDISGDRETQYF
>TRBV3-1/TRBV3-2|.|15|TRBJ1-3
CASSQEAGPRNTIYF
>TRBV7-9|.|15|TRBJ2-1
CASSLPRDKRNEQFF
>TRBV29-1|.|12|TRBJ1-2
CSVPASMYGYTF
>TRBV29-1|once|11|TRBJ1-1
CSDRGSTEAFF
>TRBV6-2/TRBV6-3|.|12|TRBJ1-1
CASSTRVSEAFF
>TRBV7-2|.|15|TRBJ1-5
CASSLGSGGSQPQHF
>TRBV6-2/TRBV6-3|.|16|TRBJ2-3
CASSYSERGSTDTQYF
>TRBV5-6|.|16|TRBJ2-1
CASSPLARNADNEQFF
>TRBV7-8|.|17|TRBJ2-6
CASRTGGTASGANVLTF
>TRBV5-4|.|17|TRBJ2-7
CASSSTRGGQGFNEQYF
>TRBV7-2|few|16|TRBJ2-2
CASSFGQALNTGELFF
>TRBV19|.|14|TRBJ1-2
CASSIGSTNYGYTF
>TRBV19|.|14|TRBJ1-1
CASRAAHLNTEAFF
>TRBV27|.|14|TRBJ1-2
CASGGGLGGYGYTF
>TRBV6-5|.|14|TRBJ1-1
CASSYSQANTEAFF
>TRBV6-2/TRBV6-3|.|15|TRBJ1-1
CASSNRQPGNTEAFF
>TRBV4-1|.|17|TRBJ2-7
CASSQDRESGSIHEQYF
>TRBV4-2|.|15|TRBJ2-1
CASSQEGQGRDEQFF
>TRBV9|.|15|TRBJ1-2
CASSVAGRQSYGYTF
>TRBV4-1|.|16|TRBJ1-2
CASSQGGGQGGYGYTF
>TRBV5-8|.|14|TRBJ2-2
CASSSSWNTGELFF